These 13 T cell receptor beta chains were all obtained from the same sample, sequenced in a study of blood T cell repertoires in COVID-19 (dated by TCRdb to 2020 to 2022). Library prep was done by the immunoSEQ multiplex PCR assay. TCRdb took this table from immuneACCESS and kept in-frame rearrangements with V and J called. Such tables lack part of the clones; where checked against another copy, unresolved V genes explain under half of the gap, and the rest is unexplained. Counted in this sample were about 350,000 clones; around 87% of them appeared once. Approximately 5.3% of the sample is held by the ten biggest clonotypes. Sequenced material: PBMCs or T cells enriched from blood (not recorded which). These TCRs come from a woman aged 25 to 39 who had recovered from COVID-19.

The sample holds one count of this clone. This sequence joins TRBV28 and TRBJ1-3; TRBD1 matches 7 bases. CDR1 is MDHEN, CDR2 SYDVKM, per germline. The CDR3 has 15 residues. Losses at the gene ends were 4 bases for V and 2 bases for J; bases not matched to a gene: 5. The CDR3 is CASSSPTGTGNTIYF. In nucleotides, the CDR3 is TGTGCCAGCAGTTCCCCGACAGGGACTGGAAACACCATATATTTT.

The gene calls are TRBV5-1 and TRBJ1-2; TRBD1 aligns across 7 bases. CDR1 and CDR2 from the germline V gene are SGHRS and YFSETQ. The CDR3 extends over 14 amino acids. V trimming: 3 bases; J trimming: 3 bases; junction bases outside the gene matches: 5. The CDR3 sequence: CASSSTGVDYGYTF. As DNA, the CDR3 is TGCGCCAGCAGCTCCACAGGGGTAGACTATGGCTACACCTTC.

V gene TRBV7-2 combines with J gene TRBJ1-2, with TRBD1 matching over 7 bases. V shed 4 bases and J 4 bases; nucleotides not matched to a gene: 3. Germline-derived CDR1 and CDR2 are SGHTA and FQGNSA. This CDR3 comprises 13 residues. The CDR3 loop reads CASSSRQGYGYTF. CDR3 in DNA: TGTGCCAGCAGCTCAAGACAGGGCTATGGCTACACCTTC.

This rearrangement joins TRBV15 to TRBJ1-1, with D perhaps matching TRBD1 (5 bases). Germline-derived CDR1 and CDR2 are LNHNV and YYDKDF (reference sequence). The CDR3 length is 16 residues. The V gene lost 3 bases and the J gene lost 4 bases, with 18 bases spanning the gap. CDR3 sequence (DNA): TGTGCCACCAGCAGGGAAAAGGGAGGGGCGGGCACTGAAGCTTTCTTT. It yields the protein CATSREKGGAGTEAFF.

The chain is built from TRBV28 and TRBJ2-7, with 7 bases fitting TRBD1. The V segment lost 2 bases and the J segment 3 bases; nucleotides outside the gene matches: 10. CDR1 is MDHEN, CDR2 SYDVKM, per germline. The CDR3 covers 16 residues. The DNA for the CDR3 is TGTGCCAGCAGTTTAAGCGGTCGAGGGGGCCTCTACGAGCAGTACTTC. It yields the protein CASSLSGRGGLYEQYF.

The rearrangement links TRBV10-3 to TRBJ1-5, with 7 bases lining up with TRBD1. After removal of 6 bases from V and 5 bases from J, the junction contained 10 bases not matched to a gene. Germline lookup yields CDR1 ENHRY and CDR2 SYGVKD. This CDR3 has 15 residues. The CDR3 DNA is TGTGCCATCAGGGGTTCAGACAGGGCCGATCAGCCCCAGCATTTT. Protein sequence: CAIRGSDRADQPQHF.

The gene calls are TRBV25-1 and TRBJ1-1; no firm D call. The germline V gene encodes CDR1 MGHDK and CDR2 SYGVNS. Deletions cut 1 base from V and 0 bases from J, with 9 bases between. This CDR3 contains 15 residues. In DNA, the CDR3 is TGTGCCAGCAGTGAATCACCATACATGAACACTGAAGCTTTCTTT. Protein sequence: CASSESPYMNTEAFF. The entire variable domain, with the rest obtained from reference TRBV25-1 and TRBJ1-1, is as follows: EADIYQTPRYLVIGTGKKITLECSQTMGHDKMYWYQQDPGMELHLIHYSYGVNSTEKGDLSSESTVSRIRTEHFPLTLESARPSHTSQYLCASSESPYMNTEAFFGQGTRLTVV.

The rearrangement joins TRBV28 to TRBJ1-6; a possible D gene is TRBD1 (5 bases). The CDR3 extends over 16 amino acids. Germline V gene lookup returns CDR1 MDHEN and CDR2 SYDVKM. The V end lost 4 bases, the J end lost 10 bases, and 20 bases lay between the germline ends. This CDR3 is CASSWTLGPSGSPLHF. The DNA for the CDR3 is TGTGCCAGCAGTTGGACACTTGGGCCTTCAGGGTCACCCCTCCACTTT.

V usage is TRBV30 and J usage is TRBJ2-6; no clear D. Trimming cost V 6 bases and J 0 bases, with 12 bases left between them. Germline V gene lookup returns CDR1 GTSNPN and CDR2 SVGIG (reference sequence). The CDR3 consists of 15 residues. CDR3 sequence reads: CACARFGSGANVLTF. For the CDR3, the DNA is TGTGCCTGTGCGAGGTTTGGCTCTGGGGCCAACGTCCTGACTTTC.

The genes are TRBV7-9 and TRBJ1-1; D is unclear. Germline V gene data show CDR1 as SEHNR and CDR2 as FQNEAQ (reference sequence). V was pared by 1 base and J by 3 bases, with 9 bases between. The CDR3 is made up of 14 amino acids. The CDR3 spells CASSLEGGHTEAFF. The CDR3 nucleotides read TGTGCCAGCAGCTTAGAAGGTGGGCACACTGAAGCTTTCTTT.

CDR3 in amino acids: CASSQDMISGDEQFF. For the CDR3, the DNA is TGTGCCAGCAGCCAAGATATGATCAGTGGTGATGAGCAGTTCTTC. V gene TRBV3-1 (or the pseudogene TRBV3-2) combines with J gene TRBJ2-1; no clear D gene. The ends were cut back, 0 bases at V and 8 bases at J, with 14 bases in the middle. The germline gives CDR1 LGHDT, CDR2 YNNKEL (reference sequence). This CDR3 region has 15 residues.

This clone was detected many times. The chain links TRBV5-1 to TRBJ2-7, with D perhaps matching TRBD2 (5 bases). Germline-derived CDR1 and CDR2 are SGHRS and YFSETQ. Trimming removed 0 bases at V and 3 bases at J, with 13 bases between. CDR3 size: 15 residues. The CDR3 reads CASSLDTYEGYEQYF. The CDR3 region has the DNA TGCGCCAGCAGCTTGGATACATACGAGGGCTACGAGCAGTACTTC.

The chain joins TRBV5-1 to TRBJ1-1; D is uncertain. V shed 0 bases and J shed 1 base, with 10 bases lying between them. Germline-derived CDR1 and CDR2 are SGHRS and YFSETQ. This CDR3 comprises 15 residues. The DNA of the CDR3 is TGCGCCAGCAGCTTGGAGTATGGCGGGAACACTGAAGCTTTCTTT. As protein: CASSLEYGGNTEAFF.